The entry below describes one T cell receptor (beta chain). The J segment lost 1 base and the V segment lost 1 base, leaving 6 bases of the junction unmatched. The CDR3 runs to 17 residues. Germline CDR1 is SGHTA and CDR2 is FQGNSA. This entry belongs to a study of OX40 agonist ivuxolimab in advanced cancers. Clones were read by immunoSEQ multiplex PCR, and TCRdb kept only the in-frame ones, dropping some. The sample comprises around 80,000 clones, 80% to 90% of which are singletons, and less than 0.85% rests with the top ten. The origin of this receptor is an adult with an advanced solid tumor such as melanoma, head and neck, liver or kidney cancer. The chain carries TRBV7-2 and TRBJ2-3; 9 nucleotides line up with TRBD2. The sequences come from CD4+ or CD8+ T cells sorted from blood, collected in a trial of the OX40 agonist ivuxolimab. The DNA for the CDR3 is TGTGCCAGCAGCTTAGTTGGAGCGGGAGGAGGCACAGATACGCAGTATTTT. Its translation: CASSLVGAGGGTDTQYF.